This T cell receptor beta chain was retrieved from a study of glioma-infiltrating T cells. CDR3 length equals 14 residues. Germline V lookup: CDR1 MNHEY, CDR2 SMNVEV (reference sequence). V was shortened by 0 bases and J by 2 bases, with 5 bases between the two germline ends. This clonotype was seen at least ten times. The iRepertoire nested amplicon-rescue multiplex PCR amplified TCR alpha and beta CDR3s from RNA. Each CDR3 protein is one row after TCRdb ran MiXCR on the multiplex PCR reads. The sample includes fewer than 500,000 distinct CDR3 sequences, 41% of them seen just once. The clonotype was recovered from a human donor with low-grade glioma or glioblastoma, undergoing nonglioma brain surgery, or in good health (not recorded which). The sequenced sample consisted of glioma tissue, nonneoplastic brain tissue, or PBMCs (not recorded which). The V gene is TRBV27, the J gene TRBJ1-5; D ambiguous. The chain's CDR3 is CASSLSGGNQPQHF. Here the CDR3 DNA reads TGTGCCAGCAGTTTATCCGGCGGCAATCAGCCCCAGCATTTT.